These 15 T cell receptor beta chains came from one sample sequenced in a study of T-cell reconstitution after alpha-beta-depleted transplantation in children. Using unique molecular identifiers, the investigators prepared the TCRbeta library. TCRdb ran MiXCR on the PCR reads and lists one entry per CDR3 protein. Among approximately 490,000 distinct CDR3 sequences, roughly a tenth were seen once, and the ten largest hold around 2%. The sample here was PBMCs, taken before TCRalphabeta/CD19-depleted stem cell transplant. All receptors come from a child under 10 years old with inherited bone marrow failure, due to receive a stem cell transplant.

About this clonotype itself: At one end the junction does not follow the germline gene, possibly because of a read error. This sequence joins TRBV5-1 and TRBJ2-3; D might be TRBD1 or TRBD2, each matching 5 bases. Germline V lookup: CDR1 SGHRS, CDR2 YFSETQ. The CDR3 has 13 residues. This CDR3 reads CSSSLVGEDTQYF. The DNA of the CDR3 is TGCTCCAGCAGCTTGGTAGGGGAGGATACGCAGTATTTT.

This clonotype came up many times. The chain employs TRBV12-3 or TRBV12-4 and TRBJ2-7; 10 positions match TRBD2. The CDR3 covers 15 residues. V was pared by 5 bases and J by 2 bases, with 6 bases of the junction left unmatched. CDR3 coding DNA: TGTGCCAGCAGTCCCGAACTAGCGGGGCCCTACGAGCAGTACTTC. Its translation: CASSPELAGPYEQYF.

This clonotype came up many times. The chain links TRBV28 to TRBJ1-5; D is ambiguous. This CDR3 region has 13 residues. Trimming cost V 6 bases and J 4 bases, with 10 bases left between them. CDR1 MDHEN and CDR2 SYDVKM come from the germline V gene. The CDR3 DNA reads TGTGCCAGCAGCGACGACGGAAATCAGCCCCAGCATTTT. It yields the protein CASSDDGNQPQHF.

This clonotype was recorded at least ten times. This chain links TRBV19 with TRBJ2-2, with D hard to call. Trimming left V 3 bases short and J 8 bases short, with 7 bases between. CDR1 LNHDA and CDR2 SQIVND come from the germline V gene (reference sequence). This CDR3 is 12 amino acids long. The CDR3 bases are TGTGCCAGTAGTATTCCGAGTGGGGAGCTGTTTTTT. This translates into CASSIPSGELFF.

The table lists this clonotype with many counts. This chain uses TRBV7-2 with TRBJ2-1; no firm D call. With 2 bases removed from V and 8 bases from J, the gap between germline ends came to 16 bases. Germline V gene sequence: CDR1 SGHTA, CDR2 FQGNSA. CDR3 length equals 15 residues. The CDR3 here is CASSLMLGLVHEQFF. In nucleotides, the CDR3 is TGTGCCAGCAGCTTAATGCTCGGGCTTGTTCATGAGCAGTTCTTC.

The sample holds a few counts of this clonotype. The rearrangement uses TRBV4-1 and TRBJ2-7; TRBD1 matches at 11 bases. CDR1 is MGHRA and CDR2 is YSYEKL in the germline V gene. Trimming took 2 bases from V and 2 from J; bases not matched to a gene: 2. This CDR3 spans 15 amino acids. CDR3 amino acids: CASSQPGQGAYEQYF. CDR3 DNA sequence: TGCGCCAGCAGCCAACCGGGACAGGGGGCCTACGAGCAGTACTTC.

Ten or more counts support this clonotype. The V call is TRBV12-3 or TRBV12-4, the J call TRBJ2-3; 7 bases are a match to TRBD2. This CDR3 has 13 residues. V lost 8 bases, J lost 5 bases, and 7 bases stayed unmatched. CDR3 bases: TGTGCCAGCTTCGGCGGGGGAGTAGATACGCAGTATTTT. Translated, it gives CASFGGGVDTQYF.

This clonotype was detected ten times or more. This sequence joins TRBV20-1 and TRBJ2-2; no clear D gene. This CDR3 contains 14 residues. Trimming shortened V by 6 bases and J by 2 bases, and 13 bases separated the two germline ends. Germline V CDR1 and CDR2: DFQATT, SNEGSKA (reference sequence). The CDR3 region has the DNA TGCAGTGCGACGCATGGGGATAACACCGGGGAGCTGTTTTTT. This encodes CSATHGDNTGELFF.

In its sample, this clonotype was seen a few times. The chain joins TRBV7-9 to TRBJ2-1; TRBD2 matches 12 bases. This CDR3 is built from 16 residues. Germline values: CDR1 SEHNR, CDR2 FQNEAQ (reference sequence). V lost 5 bases, J lost 2 bases, and 4 bases stayed unmatched. For the CDR3, the DNA is TGTGCCAGCAGCGGGGGACTAGCGGGTACCTACAATGAGCAGTTCTTC. It translates to CASSGGLAGTYNEQFF.

The sample holds many counts of this clonotype. This chain connects TRBV5-1 to TRBJ2-2, with TRBD2 as a possible D gene (5 bases). The length of the CDR3 is 14 residues. Trimming cost V 5 bases and J 4 bases, with 12 bases left between them. The germline gives CDR1 SGHRS, CDR2 YFSETQ. CDR3 DNA sequence: TGCGCCAGCAGGGAGCGTGCGGGCACCGGGGAGCTGTTTTTT. It is translated as CASRERAGTGELFF.

This clonotype was seen repeatedly, ten times or more. The V call is TRBV19, the J call TRBJ2-2; no firm D call. Trimming cost V 7 bases and J 0 bases, with 12 bases left between them. This CDR3 comprises 15 residues. Germline V gene lookup returns CDR1 LNHDA and CDR2 SQIVND (reference sequence). CDR3 bases: TGTGCCAGTACCCTAACCCCGACGAACACCGGGGAGCTGTTTTTT. Translated, it gives CASTLTPTNTGELFF.

This clonotype has a count of ten or more. The rearrangement links TRBV29-1 to TRBJ2-3; D is perhaps TRBD2 (5 bases). The CDR3 runs to 14 residues. V was cut by 7 bases and J by 0 bases, with 14 bases left in between. The germline V gene encodes CDR1 SQVTM and CDR2 ANQGSEA. CDR3 residues: CSAPIGVSTDTQYF. CDR3 nucleotides: TGCAGCGCCCCGATCGGGGTTAGCACAGATACGCAGTATTTT.

This clonotype has a handful of counts. The chain uses TRBV10-1 and TRBJ2-7; D uncertain. The CDR3 length is 11 residues. The germline gives CDR1 WNHNN, CDR2 SYGVQD (reference sequence). CDR3 bases: TGCGCCAGCCCTGCATCGGCCCGACAAAGAGTC. Translated, it gives CASPASARQRV.

The J gene is TRBJ2-1, the V gene TRBV12-5; 9 nucleotides line up with TRBD2. The CDR3 consists of 18 residues. Per the germline V gene, CDR1 is LGHNT and CDR2 is FRNRAP. Trimming cost V 6 bases and J 0 bases; bases outside gene matches: 12. CDR3 sequence reads: CASGPGLAVNHSYNEQFF. The CDR3 DNA reads TGTGCTAGTGGACCGGGACTAGCAGTTAACCACTCCTACAATGAGCAGTTCTTC.

This clonotype was counted at least ten times. J is TRBJ2-1 and V is TRBV5-1; TRBD2 matches 14 bases. V shed 4 bases, J shed 10 bases, and the junction held 10 bases outside the gene matches. Germline CDR1 is SGHRS and CDR2 is YFSETQ. The CDR3 loop spans 16 amino acids. CDR3 DNA sequence: TGCGCCAGCAGCCCCCCGGGACTAGCGGGAGTCGGCGAGCAGTTCTTC. It is translated as CASSPPGLAGVGEQFF. Using reference TRBV5-1 and TRBJ2-1 for the parts outside the CDR3, the full variable domain is KAGVTQTPRYLIKTRGQQVTLSCSPISGHRSVSWYQQTPGQGLQFLFEYFSETQRNKGNFPGRFSGRQFSNSRSEMNVSTLELGDSALYLCASSPPGLAGVGEQFFGPGTRLTVL.